This TCR beta chain is drawn from a study of blood T cell repertoires in COVID-19. The overall study: Acute-phase and convalescent COVID-19 samples originated in the United States, Italy and Spain. T cells, B-cell-depleted T cells, or PBMCs supplied cDNA or gDNA.

V was trimmed by 6 bases and J by 1 base, leaving 12 bases between them. Germline V gives CDR1 SNHLY, CDR2 FYNNEI. This CDR3 region has 14 residues. In the authors' workflow: Amplification from reference gene primers served as the basis for estimated nucleated cell counts. TCRdb keeps only in-frame clones here, not all; method: immunoSEQ multiplex PCR. Clone size and the V and J calls come from that table; the DNA yielded D and trimming. The sample contains 180,000 or so clones, around four fifths of which appear only once. The sequencing input was peripheral blood. The chain couples TRBV2 to TRBJ1-1; D call uncertain. The receptor was derived from a human donor with acute or convalescent COVID-19. The donor label of this sample is uncertain. CDR3 sequence reads: CASRARQANTEAFF. The CDR3 DNA reads as TGTGCCAGCAGGGCCCGGCAGGCGAACACTGAAGCTTTCTTT.